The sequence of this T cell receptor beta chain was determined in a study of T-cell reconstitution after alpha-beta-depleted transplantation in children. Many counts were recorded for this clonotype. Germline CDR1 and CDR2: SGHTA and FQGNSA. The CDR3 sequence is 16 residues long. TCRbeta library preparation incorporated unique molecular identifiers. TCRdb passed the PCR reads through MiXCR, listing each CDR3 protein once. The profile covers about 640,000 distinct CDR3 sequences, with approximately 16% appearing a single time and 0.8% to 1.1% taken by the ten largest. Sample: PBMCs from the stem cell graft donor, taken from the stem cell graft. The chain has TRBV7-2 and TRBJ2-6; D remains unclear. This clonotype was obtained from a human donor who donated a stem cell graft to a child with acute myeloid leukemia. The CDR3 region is CAIQKGSSSGANVLTF. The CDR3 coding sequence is TGTGCGATTCAGAAGGGCAGTAGCTCTGGGGCCAACGTCCTGACTTTC.